The 15 T cell receptor beta chains listed next were all sequenced from one sample in a study of human CD4 T cells and Enterobacteriaceae. The memory gate held CD4+ cells that were not CD45RA+CCR7+CD95- naive cells, over 95% pure. Using immunoSEQ multiplex PCR, the repertoire was profiled, and TCRdb retains in-frame clones only, with some absent. The table records some 30,000 clones, roughly four fifths of them present only once. The sequenced sample consisted of memory CD4+ T cells from blood. These receptors were taken from a human donor in good health.

With respect to this clone: Its ends do not fully match the called genes, so a read error is possible. The chain recombines TRBV7-3 with TRBJ2-5; D not certain. Germline loops: CDR1 SGHTA, CDR2 FQGTGA. This CDR3 comprises 15 residues. The CDR3 loop is CTSSLTSGFQETQYF. Written as DNA, the CDR3 is TGTACCAGCAGCTTAACGTCAGGATTCCAAGAGACCCAGTACTTC.

This chain uses TRBV4-1 with TRBJ2-1; the match to TRBD2 covers 8 bases. The CDR3 runs to 17 residues. The germline V gene has CDR1 MGHRA and CDR2 YSYEKL. V gave up 1 base and J gave up 1 base; unmatched junction bases: 6. The CDR3 is CASSQGSGSGSYNEQFF. CDR3 DNA: TGCGCCAGCAGCCAAGGGAGCGGGAGCGGTTCCTACAATGAGCAGTTCTTC.

The gene calls are TRBV7-2 and TRBJ2-3, with 11 bases aligning to TRBD2. CDR1 and CDR2 (germline): SGHTA, FQGNSA. The CDR3 spans 20 residues. Trimming at V came to 0 bases and at J to 2 bases, leaving 13 bases not matched to a gene. The CDR3 loop reads CASSLARPFASGRNTDTQYF. The CDR3 region has the DNA TGTGCCAGCAGCTTAGCACGCCCTTTCGCTAGCGGGAGGAACACAGATACGCAGTATTTT. The full variable domain, its missing parts supplied by reference TRBV7-2 and TRBJ2-3, is GAGVSQSPSNKVTEKGKDVELRCDPISGHTALYWYRQSLGQGLEFLIYFQGNSAPDKSGLPSDRFSAERTGGSVSTLTIQRTQQEDSAVYLCASSLARPFASGRNTDTQYFGPGTRLTVL.

This rearrangement joins TRBV7-9 to TRBJ2-3; the D is unclear. In germline, CDR1 is SEHNR, CDR2 FQNEAQ (reference sequence). Trimming left V 1 base short and J 1 base short, with 6 bases between. This CDR3 has 14 residues. Written as DNA, the CDR3 is TGTGCCAGCAGCTTAGAACTTCGCACAGATACGCAGTATTTT. It yields the protein CASSLELRTDTQYF.

In this sample, this clone turned up a few times. The V call is TRBV9, the J call TRBJ1-4; no clear D gene. V lost 2 bases and J 8 bases, leaving 13 bases between the germline ends. Per the germline V gene, CDR1 is SGDLS and CDR2 is YYNGEE. The CDR3 consists of 14 residues. This CDR3 is CASSVSNRREKLFF. In DNA, the CDR3 is TGTGCCAGCAGCGTTTCCAACAGAAGAGAAAAACTGTTTTTT.

This rearrangement joins TRBV7-9 to TRBJ1-1; D uncertain. CDR1 and CDR2 (germline): SEHNR, FQNEAQ (reference sequence). Trimming cost V 4 bases and J 6 bases, with 12 bases left between them. The CDR3 contains 13 residues. CDR3 nucleotide sequence: TGTGCCAGCAGCTGGTCCGATTGGGCTGAAGCTTTCTTT. The encoded protein is CASSWSDWAEAFF.

The count of this clone is one. The genes are TRBV14 and TRBJ1-5, with D uncertain. Germline CDR1 and CDR2: SGHDN and FVKESK. This CDR3 region has 13 residues. Trimming took off 3 bases at V and 3 bases at J, with 6 bases between the two ends. The CDR3 here is CASSHDHNQPQHF. CDR3 sequence (DNA): TGTGCCAGCAGCCATGACCACAATCAGCCCCAGCATTTT.

The gene calls are TRBV25-1 and TRBJ1-6, with a weak D call TRBD1 (6 bases). The CDR3 totals 12 residues. V was pared by 6 bases and J by 7 bases, with 7 bases between. The germline V gene has CDR1 MGHDK and CDR2 SYGVNS. As DNA, the CDR3 is TGTGCCAGCAGAGGACAGAATTCACCCCTCCACTTT. It is translated as CASRGQNSPLHF.

The chain recombines TRBV5-1 with TRBJ2-7, with D maybe TRBD2 (5 bases). Deletions cut 4 bases from V and 4 bases from J, with 18 bases between. The germline V gene encodes CDR1 SGHRS and CDR2 YFSETQ. The CDR3 sequence is 15 residues long. This CDR3 reads CASSLAPSGQYEQYF. Written as DNA, the CDR3 is TGCGCCAGCAGCCTAGCTCCCAGCGGCCAGTACGAGCAGTACTTC.

This rearrangement joins TRBV5-4 to TRBJ2-1; 11 positions agree with TRBD1. CDR1 is SGHNT and CDR2 is YYREEE in the germline V gene (reference sequence). The CDR3 is 14 residues long. V lost 3 bases and J lost 8; bases outside the gene matches: 4. The CDR3 sequence is CASSWGQGGDEQFF. CDR3 sequence (DNA): TGTGCCAGCAGCTGGGGACAGGGGGGCGATGAGCAGTTCTTC. Complete variable domain (other parts from reference TRBV5-4 and TRBJ2-1): ETGVTQSPTHLIKTRGQQVTLRCSSQSGHNTVSWYQQALGQGPQFIFQYYREEENGRGNFPPRFSGLQFPNYSSELNVNALELDDSALYLCASSWGQGGDEQFFGPGTRLTVL.

This chain joins TRBV7-9 and TRBJ2-7; D is ambiguous. This CDR3 comprises 11 residues. Germline V gives CDR1 SEHNR, CDR2 FQNEAQ (reference sequence). Trimming removed 3 bases at V and 5 bases at J, with 5 bases between. CDR3 DNA: TGTGCCAGCAGCTTTAACCACGAGCAGTACTTC. Amino acids: CASSFNHEQYF.

The chain carries TRBV6-1 and TRBJ2-1; 8 bases line up with TRBD1. Per germline, CDR1 MNHNS and CDR2 SASEGT. Unmatched junction bases numbered 18, after V lost 10 bases and J lost 10 bases. The CDR3 runs 15 residues. The CDR3 region has the DNA TGTGCCACCCGGGGTGGGACAGGATACTTCGGGGAGCAGTTCTTC. Its protein product is CATRGGTGYFGEQFF.

This clone was seen only once. The chain recombines TRBV10-3 with TRBJ2-3; no firm D call. Trimming cost V 6 bases and J 2 bases, with 15 bases left between them. The CDR3 consists of 15 residues. Looked up from germline, CDR1 is ENHRY and CDR2 is SYGVKD. Written as DNA, the CDR3 is TGTGCCATCAGCCGGACCCTAGGTGACACAGATACGCAGTATTTT. Its translation is CAISRTLGDTDTQYF.

The chain combines TRBV4-1 with TRBJ2-3; no clear D gene. V lost 1 base, J lost 2 bases, and 19 bases lay in between. The CDR3 has 18 residues. Germline V gene lookup returns CDR1 MGHRA and CDR2 YSYEKL. In DNA form, the CDR3 reads TGCGCCAGCAGCCAAGCTGACCTCCGGGTCCTCCTCACAGATACGCAGTATTTT. This translates into CASSQADLRVLLTDTQYF.

Turning to this clone: No DNA is shown, since the ends of the CDR3 on it are uncertain; the CDR3 is the one TCRdb lists. The gene calls are TRBV11-2 and TRBJ2-7. The length of the CDR3 is 14 amino acids, counting both ends. Germline CDR1 SGHAT, CDR2 FQNNGV. CDR3 region: CASSLETFGAGIGF.